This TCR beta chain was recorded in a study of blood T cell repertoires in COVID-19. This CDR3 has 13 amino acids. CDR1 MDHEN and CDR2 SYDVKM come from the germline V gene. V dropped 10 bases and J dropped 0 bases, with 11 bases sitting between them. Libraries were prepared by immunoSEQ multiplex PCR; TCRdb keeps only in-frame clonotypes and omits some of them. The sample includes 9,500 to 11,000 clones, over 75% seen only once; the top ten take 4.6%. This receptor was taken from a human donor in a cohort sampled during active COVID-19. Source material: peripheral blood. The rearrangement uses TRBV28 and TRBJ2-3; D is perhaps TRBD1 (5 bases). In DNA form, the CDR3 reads TGTGCCAACAGAGACAGCAGCACAGATACGCAGTATTTT. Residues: CANRDSSTDTQYF. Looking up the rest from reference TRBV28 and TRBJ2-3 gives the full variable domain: DVKVTQSSRYLVKRTGEKVFLECVQDMDHENMFWYRQDPGLGLRLIYFSYDVKMKEKGDIPEGYSVSREKKERFSLILESASTNQTSMYLCANRDSSTDTQYFGPGTRLTVL.